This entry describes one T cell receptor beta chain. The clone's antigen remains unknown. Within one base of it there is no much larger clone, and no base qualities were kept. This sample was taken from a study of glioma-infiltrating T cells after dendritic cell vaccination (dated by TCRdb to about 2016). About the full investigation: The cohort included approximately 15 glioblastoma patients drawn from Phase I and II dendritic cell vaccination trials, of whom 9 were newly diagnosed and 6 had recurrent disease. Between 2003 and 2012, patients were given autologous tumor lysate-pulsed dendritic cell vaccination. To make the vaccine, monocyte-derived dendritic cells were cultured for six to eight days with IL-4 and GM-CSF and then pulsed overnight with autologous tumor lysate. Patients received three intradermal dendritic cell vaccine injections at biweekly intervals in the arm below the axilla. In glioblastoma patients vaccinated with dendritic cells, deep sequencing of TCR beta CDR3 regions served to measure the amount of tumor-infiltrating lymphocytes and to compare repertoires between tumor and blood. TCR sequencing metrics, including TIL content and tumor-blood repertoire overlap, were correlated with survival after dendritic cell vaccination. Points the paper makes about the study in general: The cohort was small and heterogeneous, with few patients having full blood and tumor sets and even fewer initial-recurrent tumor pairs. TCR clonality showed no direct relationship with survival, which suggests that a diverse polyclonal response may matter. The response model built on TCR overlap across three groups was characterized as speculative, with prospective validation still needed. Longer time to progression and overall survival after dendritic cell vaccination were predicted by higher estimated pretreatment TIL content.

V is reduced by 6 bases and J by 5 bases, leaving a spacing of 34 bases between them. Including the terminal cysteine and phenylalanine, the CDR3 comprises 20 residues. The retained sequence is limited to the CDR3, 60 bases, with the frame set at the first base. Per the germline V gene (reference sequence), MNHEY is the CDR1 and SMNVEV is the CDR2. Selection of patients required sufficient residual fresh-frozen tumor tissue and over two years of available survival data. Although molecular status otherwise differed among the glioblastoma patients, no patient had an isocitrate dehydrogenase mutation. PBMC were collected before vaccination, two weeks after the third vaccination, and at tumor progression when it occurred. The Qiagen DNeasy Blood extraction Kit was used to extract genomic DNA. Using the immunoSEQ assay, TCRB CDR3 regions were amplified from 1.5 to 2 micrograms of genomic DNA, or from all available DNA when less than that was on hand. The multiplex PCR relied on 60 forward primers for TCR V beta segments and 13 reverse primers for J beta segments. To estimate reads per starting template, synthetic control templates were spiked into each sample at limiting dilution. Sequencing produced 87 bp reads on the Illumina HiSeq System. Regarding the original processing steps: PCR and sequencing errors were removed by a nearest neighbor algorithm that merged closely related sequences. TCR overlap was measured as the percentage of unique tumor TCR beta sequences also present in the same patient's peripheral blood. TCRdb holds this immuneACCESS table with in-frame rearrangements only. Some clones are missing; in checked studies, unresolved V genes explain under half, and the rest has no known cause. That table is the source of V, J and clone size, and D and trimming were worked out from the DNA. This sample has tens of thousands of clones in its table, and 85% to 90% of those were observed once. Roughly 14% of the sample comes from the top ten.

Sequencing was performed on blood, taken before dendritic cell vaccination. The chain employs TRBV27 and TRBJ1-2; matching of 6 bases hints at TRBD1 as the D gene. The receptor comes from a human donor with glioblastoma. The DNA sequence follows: TGTGCCAGCAGACGAGACGATTCGGTGGGGGCGGAATACATATTGTATGGCTACACCTTC. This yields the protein CASRRDDSVGAEYILYGYTF.